The source of this T cell receptor beta chain is a study of blood T cell repertoires in COVID-19. The overall study: From the United States, Italy and Spain came samples of acute and convalescent COVID-19. T cells, B-cell-depleted T cells, or PBMCs supplied cDNA or gDNA.

With V trimmed by 4 bases and J by 5 bases, 7 bases remained unmatched. CDR1 and CDR2 from the germline V gene are ENHRY and SYGVKD. The CDR3 length is 14 residues. In the source study's methods: Amplification of reference gene primers provided the estimated nucleated cell counts. Libraries were prepared by immunoSEQ multiplex PCR; TCRdb keeps only in-frame clonotypes and omits some of them. V and J calls and clone size come straight from that table; D and trimming were deduced from the DNA. The sample carries 60,000 to 65,000 clones, about 74% recorded once. This sequence originates from a woman aged 80 or over with acute or convalescent COVID-19. The sequenced sample consisted of peripheral blood. The chain couples TRBV10-3 to TRBJ2-7; 8 bases are a match to TRBD1. The CDR3 DNA reads as TGTGCCATCAGTGGACGGGACAGGAACCACGAGCAGTACTTC. This gives the protein CAISGRDRNHEQYF.